What follows are 30 T cell receptor beta chains derived from one specimen sequenced in a study of blood T cell repertoires in COVID-19. Produced via immunoSEQ multiplex PCR; TCRdb's table is partial and in-frame only. Of 200,000 to 250,000 clones detected, 70% to 90% appear once; the ten largest clones hold roughly 14%. Sequencing used PBMCs or T cells enriched from blood (not recorded which). The receptors shown here come from a woman aged 45 to 65 with acute COVID-19.

This clone was picked up a small number of times. J is TRBJ1-3 and V is TRBV10-3; D is ambiguous. The CDR3 has 13 amino acids. V lost 8 bases and J lost 0, with 8 bases in between. From germline, CDR1 is ENHRY and CDR2 SYGVKD. As DNA, the CDR3 is TGTGCCATCCGGGATAGCTCTGGAAACACCATATATTTT. It yields the protein CAIRDSSGNTIYF.

The chain is built from TRBV19 and TRBJ2-7; 10 bases match TRBD2. The germline gives CDR1 LNHDA, CDR2 SQIVND (reference sequence). J was trimmed by 9 bases and V by 4 bases; bases with no gene match: 6. This CDR3 region has 13 residues. CDR3 bases: TGTGCCAGTAGTAACCTAGCGGGAGCGCGGCAGTACTTC. Residues: CASSNLAGARQYF.

The rearrangement joins TRBV19 to TRBJ1-1; 9 positions agree with TRBD1. V shed 4 bases and J 0 bases; nucleotides not matched to a gene: 6. The CDR3 is made up of 16 amino acids. The V gene's germline CDR1 is LNHDA and CDR2 SQIVND (reference sequence). In DNA form, the CDR3 reads TGTGCCAGTAGTACAACAGGGGGCGCGATGAACACTGAAGCTTTCTTT. It specifies CASSTTGGAMNTEAFF. The variable domain in full, completed from reference TRBV19 and TRBJ1-1, reads DGGITQSPKYLFRKEGQNVTLSCEQNLNHDAMYWYRQDPGQGLRLIYYSQIVNDFQKGDIAEGYSVSREKKESFPLTVTSAQKNPTAFYLCASSTTGGAMNTEAFFGQGTRLTVV.

V and J are TRBV6-5 and TRBJ1-2; 7 bases map to TRBD1. The trim removed 2 bases at V and 6 bases at J, leaving 9 bases unmatched. The germline gives CDR1 MNHEY, CDR2 SVGAGI. The CDR3 runs 15 residues. The CDR3 reads CASSYLSTGEDGYTF. DNA for the CDR3: TGTGCCAGCAGTTACCTATCCACAGGGGAAGATGGCTACACCTTC.

This sequence joins TRBV29-1 and TRBJ2-2; a possible D gene is TRBD2 (6 bases). V was clipped by 7 bases and J by 12 bases, with 12 bases between them. Germline V lookup: CDR1 SQVTM, CDR2 ANQGSEA. CDR3 length: 10 amino acids. The CDR3 region has the DNA TGCAGCGCTGGGACTTCTAAGCTGTTTTTT. Translated, it gives CSAGTSKLFF.

The chain is built from TRBV12-3 or TRBV12-4 and TRBJ2-1, with unresolved D. Trimming removed 5 bases at V and 9 bases at J, with 8 bases between. This CDR3 region has 11 residues. The CDR3 sequence is CASSLLGEQFF. Written as DNA, the CDR3 is TGTGCCAGCAGTCTCCTCGGTGAGCAGTTCTTC.

The chain is built from TRBV15 and TRBJ2-5; D is undetermined. CDR3 size: 15 residues. Germline CDR1 LNHNV, CDR2 YYDKDF (reference sequence). The ends were cut back, 1 base at V and 6 bases at J, with 15 bases in the middle. CDR3 coding DNA: TGTGCCACCAGCAGAGCCCAGGTGGGTCGAAAGACCCAGTACTTC. It yields the protein CATSRAQVGRKTQYF. The full variable domain, with the rest looked up from reference TRBV15 and TRBJ2-5, is DAMVIQNPRYQVTQFGKPVTLSCSQTLNHNVMYWYQQKSSQAPKLLFHYYDKDFNNEADTPDNFQSRRPNTSFCFLDIRSPGLGDTAMYLCATSRAQVGRKTQYFGPGTRLLVL.

The chain carries TRBV30 and TRBJ1-4; possibly TRBD1 for D (5 bases). The CDR3 has 16 residues. Germline CDR1 GTSNPN, CDR2 SVGIG (reference sequence). The germline V and J ends were trimmed by 0 bases and 2 bases, with 13 bases remaining between them. CDR3 nucleotides: TGTGCCTGGAGTGTTTTGTCGGGGGTTACTAATGAAAAACTGTTTTTT. Amino acid sequence: CAWSVLSGVTNEKLFF.

The chain recombines TRBV7-8 with TRBJ2-5, with D uncertain. Germline V gives CDR1 SGHVS, CDR2 FQNEAQ. The CDR3 consists of 11 residues. CDR3 sequence: CAGATGETQYF. Here the CDR3 DNA reads TGTGCGGGCGCCACCGGCGAGACCCAGTACTTC.

V and J are TRBV19 and TRBJ1-6; the match to TRBD1 covers 7 bases. V dropped 5 bases and J dropped 5; count of bases not matched to a gene: 3. Germline V gene lookup returns CDR1 LNHDA and CDR2 SQIVND (reference sequence). This CDR3 is built from 14 residues. For the CDR3, the DNA is TGTGCCAGTAGTCGGGACAGAAATAATTCACCCCTCCACTTT. This sequence encodes CASSRDRNNSPLHF.

The chain recombines TRBV3-1 (or the pseudogene TRBV3-2) with TRBJ2-7; 15 nucleotides match TRBD2. V trimming: 8 bases; J trimming: 7 bases; junction bases outside the gene matches: 6. Germline CDR1 LGHDT, CDR2 YNNKEL (reference sequence). The CDR3 contains 14 residues. The CDR3: CASGRTSGRGEQYF. The CDR3 DNA sequence: TGTGCCAGCGGACGGACTAGCGGGAGGGGGGAGCAGTACTTC.

This sequence joins TRBV12-5 and TRBJ2-2; D is perhaps TRBD2 (6 bases). From germline, CDR1 is LGHNT and CDR2 FRNRAP. This CDR3 comprises 16 residues. V lost 2 bases, J lost 2 bases, and 12 bases lay in between. The CDR3 sequence: CASGLLLAYNTGELFF. DNA of the CDR3: TGTGCTAGTGGTTTGTTACTAGCATATAACACCGGGGAGCTGTTTTTT.

This chain joins TRBV7-8 and TRBJ2-3; 8 nucleotides match TRBD2. The CDR3 loop spans 16 amino acids. The V gene end was trimmed by 3 bases and the J gene end by 1 base; junction bases not matched to a gene: 6. The germline V gene encodes CDR1 SGHVS and CDR2 FQNEAQ. CDR3 nucleotides: TGTGCCAGCAGCTTCGGAAATAGCGGGGGCACAGATACGCAGTATTTT. Encoded protein: CASSFGNSGGTDTQYF. The entire variable domain, with the rest obtained from reference TRBV7-8 and TRBJ2-3, is as follows: GAGVSQSPRYKVAKRGQDVALRCDPISGHVSLFWYQQALGQGPEFLTYFQNEAQLDKSGLPSDRFFAERPEGSVSTLKIQRTQQEDSAVYLCASSFGNSGGTDTQYFGPGTRLTVL.

Only a few counts were recorded for this clone. J is TRBJ1-1 and V is TRBV19; D is unresolved. V was clipped by 2 bases and J by 10 bases, with 20 bases between them. In germline, CDR1 is LNHDA, CDR2 SQIVND (reference sequence). This CDR3 has 15 amino acids. The DNA for the CDR3 is TGTGCCAGTAGTATAACGGTCACCGAGTCTGAGGGAGCTTTCTTT. It specifies CASSITVTESEGAFF. Full variable domain (missing parts from reference TRBV19 and TRBJ1-1): DGGITQSPKYLFRKEGQNVTLSCEQNLNHDAMYWYRQDPGQGLRLIYYSQIVNDFQKGDIAEGYSVSREKKESFPLTVTSAQKNPTAFYLCASSITVTESEGAFFGQGTRLTVV.

This clone was seen a single time. V usage is TRBV13 and J usage is TRBJ2-4; unclear D gene. The V gene's germline CDR1 is PRHDT and CDR2 FYEKMQ (reference sequence). This CDR3 region has 12 residues. V lost 3 bases to trimming and J lost 5 bases, with 5 bases between them. In nucleotides, the CDR3 is TGTGCCAGCAGCTTCGGAGAAAACATTCAGTACTTC. It specifies CASSFGENIQYF.

This clone appeared once. The V and J genes are TRBV10-3 and TRBJ2-5, with 7 bases matching TRBD2. The CDR3 is 12 amino acids. Per germline, CDR1 ENHRY and CDR2 SYGVKD. With 11 bases clipped from V and 5 bases from J, the junction kept 8 bases outside the gene matches. CDR3 in DNA: TGTGCCGCCAGCGGGGCAGGGGAGACCCAGTACTTC. Amino acid sequence: CAASGAGETQYF.

The chain is built from TRBV18 and TRBJ1-1, with D maybe TRBD1 (5 bases). The germline gives CDR1 KGHSH, CDR2 LQKENI. V lost 0 bases and J lost 8, with 7 bases in between. This CDR3 contains 12 residues. CDR3 nucleotides: TGTGCCAGCTCACCACCGGGGGGGGAAGCTTTCTTT. The encoded protein is CASSPPGGEAFF. Full variable domain (outside the CDR3, taken from reference TRBV18 and TRBJ1-1): NAGVMQNPRHLVRRRGQEARLRCSPMKGHSHVYWYRQLPEEGLKFMVYLQKENIIDESGMPKERFSAEFPKEGPSILRIQQVVRGDSAAYFCASSPPGGEAFFGQGTRLTVV.

This rearrangement joins TRBV19 to TRBJ1-4; 7 bases align to TRBD1. This CDR3 is built from 13 residues. Trimming cost V 3 bases and J 8 bases; bases outside gene matches: 3. The V gene's germline CDR1 is LNHDA and CDR2 SQIVND (reference sequence). The CDR3 nucleotides read TGTGCCAGTAGTATGGGGACAGCGGAAAAACTGTTTTTT. Its translation is CASSMGTAEKLFF.

This rearrangement joins TRBV28 to TRBJ2-7; maybe TRBD1 (6 bases). Looked up from germline, CDR1 is MDHEN and CDR2 is SYDVKM. This CDR3 contains 17 residues. V lost 6 bases, J lost 4 bases, and 25 bases lay in between. In nucleotides, the CDR3 is TGTGCCAGCAGCCAAAGGCAGGGGCGTGACTTTATATACGAGCAGTACTTC. It yields the protein CASSQRQGRDFIYEQYF.

This chain connects TRBV11-2 to TRBJ1-2, with 8 nucleotides matching TRBD1. CDR3 size: 19 residues. In germline, CDR1 is SGHAT, CDR2 FQNNGV. V lost 2 bases to trimming and J lost 1 base; unmatched junction nucleotides: 15. The DNA for the CDR3 is TGTGCCAGCAGCTTAAGGGCCGGGGGCAGGGGGCCTGATAACTATGGCTACACCTTC. It codes for CASSLRAGGRGPDNYGYTF.

The J gene is TRBJ1-5, the V gene TRBV27; 11 bases match TRBD1. This CDR3 has 17 residues. Germline lookup yields CDR1 MNHEY and CDR2 SMNVEV (reference sequence). V lost 0 bases, J lost 2 bases, and 3 bases stayed unmatched. The CDR3 protein is CASSLSWGQGGNQPQHF. As DNA, the CDR3 is TGTGCCAGCAGTTTATCGTGGGGACAGGGGGGCAATCAGCCCCAGCATTTT.

This chain links TRBV29-1 with TRBJ2-7; TRBD1 agrees at 9 bases. Germline V lookup: CDR1 SQVTM, CDR2 ANQGSEA. This CDR3 region has 14 residues. With 0 bases clipped from V and 4 bases from J, the junction kept 4 bases outside the gene matches. CDR3 sequence (DNA): TGCAGCGTTGAAGATAATGGACAGGGGTACGAGCAGTACTTC. This gives the protein CSVEDNGQGYEQYF.

V is TRBV2 and J is TRBJ2-7, with a weak D call TRBD1 (6 bases). Germline V gives CDR1 SNHLY, CDR2 FYNNEI. Deletions cut 6 bases from V and 7 bases from J, with 19 bases between. This CDR3 contains 14 residues. The CDR3 spells CASSESPPRGEQYF. CDR3 DNA: TGTGCCAGCAGCGAAAGTCCACCGAGGGGGGAGCAGTACTTC.

This chain joins TRBV6-5 and TRBJ1-1; weak D call: TRBD1 (5 bases). The length of the CDR3 is 15 residues. Trimming pared 5 bases from V and 0 bases from J, leaving 13 bases between. The germline V gene encodes CDR1 MNHEY and CDR2 SVGAGI. The CDR3 DNA sequence: TGTGCCAGCAGTCGACAGCGAACCATGAACACTGAAGCTTTCTTT. It is translated as CASSRQRTMNTEAFF.

This clone turned up a few times. The V gene is TRBV4-2, the J gene TRBJ1-5; a possible D gene is TRBD1 (5 bases). Germline-derived CDR1 and CDR2 are LGHNA and YNFKEQ. The CDR3 sequence is 18 residues long. Deletions cut 0 bases from V and 2 bases from J, with 17 bases between. In DNA, the CDR3 is TGTGCCAGCAGCCAAGATTTTGTCAGGGCGCGTGGCAATCAGCCCCAGCATTTT. Its translation: CASSQDFVRARGNQPQHF.

The chain is built from TRBV7-9 and TRBJ2-3; tentatively, D is TRBD2 (6 bases). CDR1 and CDR2 (germline): SEHNR, FQNEAQ (reference sequence). This CDR3 is 18 amino acids long. V was pared by 2 bases and J by 7 bases, with 25 bases between. The CDR3 sequence is CASSLSALWAEGPNTQYF. DNA for the CDR3: TGTGCCAGCAGCTTATCGGCGCTCTGGGCGGAGGGGCCTAATACGCAGTATTTT.

The table lists this clone with a count of one. The chain links TRBV11-3 to TRBJ2-4; 16 nucleotides match TRBD2. Germline trimming cut 4 bases from V and 2 bases from J; bases unmatched to any gene: 8. Germline CDR1 is SGHNT and CDR2 is YENEEA. The CDR3 is 19 residues long. CDR3 sequence: CASSSGTSGRAGSKNIQYF. CDR3 coding DNA: TGTGCCAGCAGCTCTGGGACTAGCGGGAGGGCCGGGTCCAAAAACATTCAGTACTTC.

This chain connects TRBV9 to TRBJ2-2; D perhaps matches TRBD1 (5 bases). This CDR3 spans 15 amino acids. Germline V lookup: CDR1 SGDLS, CDR2 YYNGEE. With 0 bases removed from V and 3 bases from J, the gap between germline ends came to 9 bases. The DNA of the CDR3 is TGTGCCAGCAGCGTAGAAGGCAGGGACACCGGGGAGCTGTTTTTT. It yields the protein CASSVEGRDTGELFF.

The J gene is TRBJ2-5, the V gene TRBV28, with 7 positions matching TRBD1. The germline V gene has CDR1 MDHEN and CDR2 SYDVKM. V shed 6 bases and J 5 bases; nucleotides not matched to a gene: 12. This CDR3 is built from 15 residues. The CDR3 protein is CASSSDKGAEETQYF. As DNA, the CDR3 is TGTGCCAGCAGCTCCGACAAGGGGGCTGAGGAGACCCAGTACTTC.

The V gene is TRBV2, the J gene TRBJ2-1; 7 bases map to TRBD1. Germline assignment: CDR1 SNHLY and CDR2 FYNNEI. Losses at the gene ends were 6 bases for V and 10 bases for J; bases not matched to a gene: 12. The CDR3 covers 14 residues. CDR3 protein: CASREPIPTGEQFF. Written as DNA, the CDR3 is TGTGCCAGCAGGGAACCCATACCGACAGGGGAGCAGTTCTTC.